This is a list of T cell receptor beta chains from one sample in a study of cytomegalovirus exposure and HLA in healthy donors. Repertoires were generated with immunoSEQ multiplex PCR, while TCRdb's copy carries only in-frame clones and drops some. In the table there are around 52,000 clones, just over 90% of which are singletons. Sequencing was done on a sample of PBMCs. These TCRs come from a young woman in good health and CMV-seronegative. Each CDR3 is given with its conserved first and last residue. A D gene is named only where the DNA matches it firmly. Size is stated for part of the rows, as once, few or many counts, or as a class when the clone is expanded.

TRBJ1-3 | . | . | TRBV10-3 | TGTGCCATCTCCCTCTCTGGAAACACCATATATTTT | CAISLSGNTIYF
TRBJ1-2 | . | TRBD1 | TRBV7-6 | TGTGCCAGCAGCTCTCGGCAGGGGGCGGATGGCTACACCTTC | CASSSRQGADGYTF
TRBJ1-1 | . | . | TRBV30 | TGTGCCTGGAGTGAAGGGGTACCCGCTGAAGCTTTCTTT | CAWSEGVPAEAFF
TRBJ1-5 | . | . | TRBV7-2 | TGTGCCAGCAGCTTGAATAGCCGACCGGCCGAGAATTTGACCCAGCATTTT | CASSLNSRPAENLTQHF
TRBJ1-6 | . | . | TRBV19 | TGTGCCAGTAGTCCGGGGTGGGAGGGGTCACCCCTCCACTTT | CASSPGWEGSPLHF
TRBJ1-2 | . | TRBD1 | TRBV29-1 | TGCAGCGTTGAGGATCGGAGGGGGCGCGGTTCCGGCTACACCTTC | CSVEDRRGRGSGYTF
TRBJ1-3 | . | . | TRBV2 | TGTGCCAGCAGACCCTTGGCCCGGAGCTCTGGAAACACCATATATTTT | CASRPLARSSGNTIYF
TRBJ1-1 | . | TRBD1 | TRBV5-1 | TGCGCCAGCAGCCCGAGTGGGACAGAGAACACTGAAGCTTTCTTT | CASSPSGTENTEAFF
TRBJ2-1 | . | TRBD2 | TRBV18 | TGTGCCAGCTCACCCACGGGAGGCAATGAGCAGTTCTTC | CASSPTGGNEQFF
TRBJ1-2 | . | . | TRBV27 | TGTGCCAGCAGTGTCCGTCAGGGCCAAATGGACTATGGCTACACCTTC | CASSVRQGQMDYGYTF
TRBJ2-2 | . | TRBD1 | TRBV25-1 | TGTGCCAGCAGTAAGACAGGGGGCTACACCGGGGAGCTGTTTTTT | CASSKTGGYTGELFF
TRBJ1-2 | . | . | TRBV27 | TGTGCCAGCAGCACCCGGACATCCAACTATGGCTACACCTTC | CASSTRTSNYGYTF
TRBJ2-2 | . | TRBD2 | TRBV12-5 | TGTGCTAGTGGTTCTCCCCTAGCGGGAAGAGTTACCGGGGAGCTGTTTTTT | CASGSPLAGRVTGELFF
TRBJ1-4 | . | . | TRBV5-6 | TGTGCCAGCAGCACATACGCGGGGGGAAAACTGTTTTTT | CASSTYAGGKLFF
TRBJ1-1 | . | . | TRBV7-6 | TGTGCCAGCAGCTTAGTACGGGGAATCCAGATTTTGGACACTGAAGCTTTCTTT | CASSLVRGIQILDTEAFF
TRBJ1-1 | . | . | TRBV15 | TGTGCCACCAGCACGGGTCGGCTGAACACTGAAGCTTTCTTT | CATSTGRLNTEAFF
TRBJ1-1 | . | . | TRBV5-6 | TGTGCCAGCAGCCCCCCGGGGAGGGGAGAAGCTTTCTTT | CASSPPGRGEAFF
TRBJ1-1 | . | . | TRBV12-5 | TGTGCTAGTGGTGAGGATACCAGGGGTCTGAACACTGAAGCTTTCTTT | CASGEDTRGLNTEAFF
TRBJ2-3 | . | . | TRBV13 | TGTGCCAGCAGCCCCGGAGTGGAGTTCGGCACAGATACGCAGTATTTT | CASSPGVEFGTDTQYF
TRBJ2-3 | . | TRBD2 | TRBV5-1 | TGCGCCAGCAGCTTGGGTGCGGGAGGGGTTACAGATACGCAGTATTTT | CASSLGAGGVTDTQYF
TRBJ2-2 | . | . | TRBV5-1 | TGCGCCAGCAATATCAACGGCCCCATGCGGGGGGAGCTGTTTTTT | CASNINGPMRGELFF
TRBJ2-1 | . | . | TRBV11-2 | TGTGCCAGCAGCTTAGTCTACTCCTACAATGAGCAGTTCTTC | CASSLVYSYNEQFF
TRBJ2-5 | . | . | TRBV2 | TGTGCCAGCCCATCTCTTACCTCGAGTTTCCAAGAGACCCAGTACTTC | CASPSLTSSFQETQYF
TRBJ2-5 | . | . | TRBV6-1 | TGTGCCAGCAGTGAAGCGGGGGGACAAGAGACCCAGTACTTC | CASSEAGGQETQYF
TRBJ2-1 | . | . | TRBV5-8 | TGTGCCAGCAGCTCTTTAAAAGCGGAGTACAATGAGCAGTTCTTC | CASSSLKAEYNEQFF
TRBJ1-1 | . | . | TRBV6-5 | TGTGCCAGCAGCCGGCCGGGGGGGTTGAACACTGAAGCTTTCTTT | CASSRPGGLNTEAFF
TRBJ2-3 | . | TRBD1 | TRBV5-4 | TGTGCCAGCAGCTCCCGGGACAGTGACACAGATACGCAGTATTTT | CASSSRDSDTDTQYF
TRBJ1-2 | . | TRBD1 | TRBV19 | TGTGCCAGTACTCCGGGACAGGGACATGATGGCTACACCTTC | CASTPGQGHDGYTF
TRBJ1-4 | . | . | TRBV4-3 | TGCGCCAGCAGCCCCCCGGGAGAAAAACTGTTTTTT | CASSPPGEKLFF
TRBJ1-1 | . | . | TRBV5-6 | TGTGCCAGCAGCCTGGGGACAAACACTGAAGCTTTCTTT | CASSLGTNTEAFF
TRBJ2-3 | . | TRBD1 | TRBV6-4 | TGTGCCAGCAGTGACCTAGGACAGGGGAGCACAGATACGCAGTATTTT | CASSDLGQGSTDTQYF
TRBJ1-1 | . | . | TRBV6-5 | TGTGCCAGCAGTCCTTGGAACAGTGCTGAAGCTTTCTTT | CASSPWNSAEAFF
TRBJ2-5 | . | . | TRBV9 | TGTGCCAGCAGCGTAGCTGGTAGGGAGGAGACCCAGTACTTC | CASSVAGREETQYF
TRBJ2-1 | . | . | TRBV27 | TGTGCCAGCAGGCACCCAGGGCAGACAAATGAGCAGTTCTTC | CASRHPGQTNEQFF
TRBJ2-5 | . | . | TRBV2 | TGTGCCAGCAGTGCATGGAGGGTTGTTGGGGAGACCCAGTACTTC | CASSAWRVVGETQYF
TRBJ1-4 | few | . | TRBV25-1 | TGTGCCAGCAGTGAACCGGGGGGCCGGGGTGAAAAACTGTTTTTT | CASSEPGGRGEKLFF
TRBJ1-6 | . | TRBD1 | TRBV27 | TGTGCCAGCAGCGGGACAGGGGATTCACCCCTCCACTTT | CASSGTGDSPLHF
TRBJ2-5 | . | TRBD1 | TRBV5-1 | TGCGCCAGCAGCGCTAGTAACAGGGGCCAAGAGACCCAGTACTTC | CASSASNRGQETQYF
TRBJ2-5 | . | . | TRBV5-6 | TGTGCCAGCAGCCCGGCCGACAGACAAGAGACCCAGTACTTC | CASSPADRQETQYF
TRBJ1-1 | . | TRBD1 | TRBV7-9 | TGTGCCAGCACCTCGGACAGGGAGACTGAAGCTTTCTTT | CASTSDRETEAFF
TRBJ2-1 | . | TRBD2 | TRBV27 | TGTGCCAGCAGGCCACCTCTAGCGGGAGGGAATCGGCAACAGTTCTTC | CASRPPLAGGNRQQFF
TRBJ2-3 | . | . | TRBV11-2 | TGTGCCAGCAGCTTAGTAGGCGGGGCTACAGATACGCAGTATTTT | CASSLVGGATDTQYF
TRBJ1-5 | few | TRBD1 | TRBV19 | TGTGCCAGTAGGAAGGGGTGGACAGGGGAGACCAATCAGCCCCAGCATTTT | CASRKGWTGETNQPQHF
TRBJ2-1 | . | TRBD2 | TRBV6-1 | TGTGCCAGCAGTCGCGGGGGGGCCTCCTACAATGAGCAGTTCTTC | CASSRGGASYNEQFF
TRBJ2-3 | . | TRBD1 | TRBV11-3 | TGTGCCAGCAGCTCGGGACAGGGGGATACGCAGTATTTT | CASSSGQGDTQYF
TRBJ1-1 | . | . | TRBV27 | TGTGCCAGCAGTTCCACCAACAACAGGGCCAACACTGAAGCTTTCTTT | CASSSTNNRANTEAFF
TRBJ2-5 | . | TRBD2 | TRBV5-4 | TGTGCCAGCAGCCAAGCGGGAGGGATCCAAGAGACCCAGTACTTC | CASSQAGGIQETQYF
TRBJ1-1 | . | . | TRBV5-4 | TGTGCCAGCAGCTTGTCACAAATGAACACTGAAGCTTTCTTT | CASSLSQMNTEAFF
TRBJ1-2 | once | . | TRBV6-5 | TGTGCCAGCAGCCTAACTCAGGGCAGGGTTGGTAGCTACACCTTC | CASSLTQGRVGSYTF
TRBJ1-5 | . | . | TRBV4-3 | TGCGCCAGCTCCCAGGAGGGCCCCGGACAGCCCCAGCATTTT | CASSQEGPGQPQHF